This T cell receptor beta chain was obtained from a study of OX40 agonist ivuxolimab in advanced cancers. Across the whole study: Participants, approximately 83% male, averaged roughly 55 years of age, ranging from about 20 to 80. Three patients had partial responses: one hepatocellular carcinoma, two cutaneous melanoma.

V shed 0 bases and J 1 base; nucleotides not matched to a gene: 2. The CDR3 sequence is 16 residues long. Germline V gives CDR1 MNHEY, CDR2 SVGAGI. Concerning this clone itself: What it binds is not known.

Study outcomes and limitations: CD4+ and CD8+ blood T cells expanded clonally by week 6 at 0.1 to 3.0 mg/kg. With doses of 0.1-3.0 mg/kg, partial responders showed among the lowest clonal expansion.

Some clones are missing from TCRdb's copy, which holds only in-frame ones; the method was immunoSEQ multiplex PCR. The sample holds tens of thousands of clones; roughly 89% are singletons and the top ten take 1.5% to 2%. The chain combines TRBV6-5 with TRBJ2-1; 8 bases map to TRBD2. This receptor was obtained from an adult with an advanced solid tumor such as melanoma, head and neck, liver or kidney cancer. Sequencing used CD4+ or CD8+ T cells sorted from blood, obtained in a trial of the OX40 agonist ivuxolimab. CDR3: CASSYSLAGSYNEQFF. The CDR3 nucleotides read TGTGCCAGCAGTTACTCCTTAGCGGGATCCTACAATGAGCAGTTCTTC.